What follows are 19 T cell receptor beta chains derived from one specimen sequenced in a study of CD8+CD57+ T cells in acquired aplastic anemia. Profiling of TCR beta VDJ combinations and CDR3 sequences used genomic DNA as template. One entry per CDR3 protein, called by TCRdb with MiXCR from the reads. This sample carries around 130,000 distinct CDR3 sequences, about 48% of them seen once, and the ten largest clones take roughly 2.7%. Sequences were obtained from sorted CD4+, CD8+, or CD8+CD57+ T cells (not recorded which) from PBMCs. These receptors came from a human donor in good health, serving as a control.

V gene TRBV19 combines with J gene TRBJ1-6, with unresolved D. V was cut by 6 bases and J by 13 bases, with 16 bases left in between. This CDR3 is built from 13 residues. The germline V gene encodes CDR1 LNHDA and CDR2 SQIVND (reference sequence). The CDR3 protein is CASSSGRGAPLHF. The DNA for the CDR3 is TGTGCCAGTAGCTCGGGTCGGGGAGCGCCCCTCCACTTT.

This clonotype has a handful of counts. DNA for the CDR3: TGTGCCAGTAGTAGGATGGATCAGCCCCAGCATTTT. Its protein product is CASSRMDQPQHF. V gene TRBV19 combines with J gene TRBJ1-5; D ambiguous. V shed 4 bases and J shed 5 bases, with 6 bases lying between them. Germline V gene sequence: CDR1 LNHDA, CDR2 SQIVND (reference sequence). The CDR3 covers 12 residues.

The gene calls are TRBV3-1 and TRBJ1-1; D not certain. Trimming shortened V by 4 bases and J by 11 bases, and 23 bases separated the two germline ends. Germline V gene data show CDR1 as LGHDT and CDR2 as YNNKEL (reference sequence). CDR3 size: 15 residues. CDR3 residues: CASSPFGRPRVQAFF. As DNA, the CDR3 is TGTGCCAGCAGCCCCTTCGGGAGGCCTCGCGTCCAGGCTTTCTTT.

The CDR3 nucleotides are TGTGCCAGCAGCTCCGGACAGGGAACTGAAGCTTTCTTT. Protein product: CASSSGQGTEAFF. This chain links TRBV11-3 with TRBJ1-1; 8 bases align to TRBD1. This CDR3 spans 13 amino acids. The junction had 3 bases not matched to a gene; V was cut back by 4 bases and J by 5 bases. The V gene's germline CDR1 is SGHNT and CDR2 YENEEA. The full variable domain, completed using reference TRBV11-3 and TRBJ1-1, is EAGVVQSPRYKIIEKKQPVAFWCNPISGHNTLYWYLQNLGQGPELLIRYENEEAVDDSQLPKDRFSAERLKGVDSTLKIQPAELGDSAVYLCASSSGQGTEAFFGQGTRLTVV.

The table lists this clonotype with many counts. The rearrangement links TRBV20-1 to TRBJ1-3; no clear D gene. Trimming cost V 3 bases and J 8 bases, with 8 bases left between them. Germline V gene data show CDR1 as DFQATT and CDR2 as SNEGSKA (reference sequence). The CDR3 has 11 amino acids. The CDR3 protein is CSARIIDTIYF. The CDR3 DNA reads as TGCAGTGCTAGGATTATAGACACCATATATTTT.

The chain combines TRBV2 with TRBJ1-2; maybe TRBD1 (6 bases). V gave up 9 bases and J gave up 5 bases, with 19 bases separating them. CDR1 SNHLY and CDR2 FYNNEI come from the germline V gene. The CDR3 extends over 14 amino acids. CDR3 residues: CASFEYRDAYGYTF. DNA of the CDR3: TGTGCCAGTTTTGAGTACAGGGATGCTTATGGCTACACCTTC.

V and J are TRBV12-3 or TRBV12-4 and TRBJ2-7, with 14 bases that match TRBD2. The ends lost 5 bases at V and 9 bases at J; junction bases unmatched: 6. CDR3 size: 14 residues. CDR3 coding DNA: TGTGCCAGCAGTCCGACTAGCGGGGGGGTGGCGCAGTACTTC. It yields the protein CASSPTSGGVAQYF.

This clonotype is labeled medium-sized. The chain has TRBV10-3 and TRBJ2-7; 7 nucleotides align to TRBD1. Trimming at V came to 3 bases and at J to 0 bases, leaving 5 bases not matched to a gene. This CDR3 has 15 residues. Germline values: CDR1 ENHRY, CDR2 SYGVKD. The CDR3 spells CAISDRQGISYEQYF. CDR3 bases: TGTGCCATCAGTGATAGACAGGGCATCTCCTACGAGCAGTACTTC.

This clonotype was seen many times. The rearrangement links TRBV19 to TRBJ2-7, with D uncertain. This CDR3 has 15 residues. CDR1 and CDR2 from the germline V gene are LNHDA and SQIVND (reference sequence). The ends were cut back, 1 base at V and 2 bases at J, with 12 bases in the middle. The CDR3 region has the DNA TGTGCCAGTAGTATAGGTACAGCCAACACCTACGAGCAGTACTTC. It is translated as CASSIGTANTYEQYF.

This clonotype was counted ten times or more. J is TRBJ2-1 and V is TRBV5-1; the match to TRBD1 covers 8 bases. Germline V gene data show CDR1 as SGHRS and CDR2 as YFSETQ. Unmatched junction bases numbered 17, after V lost 5 bases and J lost 7 bases. This CDR3 has 17 amino acids. CDR3 protein: CASRRGQAVRGENEQFF. The CDR3 DNA reads as TGCGCCAGCAGACGGGGACAGGCCGTTCGTGGAGAAAATGAGCAGTTCTTC.

The chain uses TRBV19 and TRBJ1-5; perhaps TRBD1 as D (6 bases). Germline-derived CDR1 and CDR2 are LNHDA and SQIVND (reference sequence). V was clipped by 6 bases and J by 3 bases, with 15 bases between them. The CDR3 sequence is 15 residues long. The CDR3: CASRWGAQDNQPQHF. Here the CDR3 DNA reads TGTGCCAGTAGATGGGGGGCACAGGACAATCAGCCCCAGCATTTT.

V usage is TRBV29-1 and J usage is TRBJ2-7, with TRBD1 matching over 9 bases. V dropped 5 bases and J dropped 6; count of bases not matched to a gene: 5. This CDR3 is 12 amino acids long. Per germline, CDR1 SQVTM and CDR2 ANQGSEA. CDR3 region: CSVRDRVREQYF. CDR3 nucleotides: TGCAGCGTTCGGGACAGGGTCCGCGAGCAGTACTTC.

In its sample, this clonotype was seen many times. The V call is TRBV3-1, the J call TRBJ2-7; D is unresolved. Germline loops: CDR1 LGHDT, CDR2 YNNKEL (reference sequence). The CDR3 runs 13 residues. V shed 8 bases and J shed 1 base, with 12 bases lying between them. DNA for the CDR3: TGTGCCAGCGGACCACTCAGATCCTACGAGCAGTACTTC. It codes for CASGPLRSYEQYF.

The chain employs TRBV9 and TRBJ1-1; 7 positions match TRBD1. Looked up from germline, CDR1 is SGDLS and CDR2 is YYNGEE. Trimming took 3 bases from V and 4 from J; bases not matched to a gene: 9. The CDR3 runs to 15 residues. The chain's CDR3 is CASSEQTGFVTEAFF. For the CDR3, the DNA is TGTGCCAGCAGCGAGCAGACAGGGTTTGTCACTGAAGCTTTCTTT.

This clonotype was found many times. The rearrangement joins TRBV20-1 to TRBJ1-4; D unclear. The length of the CDR3 is 16 residues. Per germline, CDR1 DFQATT and CDR2 SNEGSKA (reference sequence). V lost 0 bases and J lost 3, with 14 bases in between. The CDR3 loop reads CSARDPRLMANEKLFF. DNA for the CDR3: TGCAGTGCTAGAGATCCGAGGTTGATGGCTAATGAAAAACTGTTTTTT.

This clonotype came up a few times. The CDR3 DNA reads TGTGCCATCAGTGCGGACAGATCTAGCAATCAGCCCCAGCATTTT. Encoded protein: CAISADRSSNQPQHF. The chain carries TRBV10-3 and TRBJ1-5; possibly TRBD1 for D (6 bases). Germline V lookup: CDR1 ENHRY, CDR2 SYGVKD. V lost 4 bases and J 0 bases, leaving 10 bases between the germline ends. The CDR3 loop spans 15 amino acids.

This clonotype came up many times. The rearrangement uses TRBV5-4 and TRBJ1-5, with TRBD1 as a possible D gene (5 bases). The germline V gene has CDR1 SGHNT and CDR2 YYREEE (reference sequence). V dropped 2 bases and J dropped 2 bases, with 17 bases sitting between them. CDR3 size: 17 residues. The CDR3 here is CASSFKGAQGGNQPQHF. The CDR3 DNA reads as TGTGCCAGCAGCTTCAAAGGGGCCCAGGGTGGCAATCAGCCCCAGCATTTT. The full variable domain, its missing parts supplied by reference TRBV5-4 and TRBJ1-5, is ETGVTQSPTHLIKTRGQQVTLRCSSQSGHNTVSWYQQALGQGPQFIFQYYREEENGRGNFPPRFSGLQFPNYSSELNVNALELDDSALYLCASSFKGAQGGNQPQHFGDGTRLSIL.

A remark on this clonotype: One end of the junction varies from germline; a read error may be responsible. V is TRBV7-3 and J is TRBJ1-1, with D perhaps matching TRBD1 (5 bases). The CDR3 is 13 amino acids. Germline CDR1 and CDR2: SGHTA and FQGTGA. The CDR3 region has the DNA TGTGCCAGCAGCTTGGAGGGGAACTCTGAAGCTTTCTTT. Translated, it gives CASSLEGNSEAFF.

V usage is TRBV29-1 and J usage is TRBJ1-1, with 11 positions matching TRBD1. The CDR3 has 17 amino acids. Germline CDR1 SQVTM, CDR2 ANQGSEA. Trimming cost V 2 bases and J 4 bases; bases outside gene matches: 12. The CDR3 reads CSVERGTGGTPGTEAFF. DNA for the CDR3: TGCAGCGTTGAAAGGGGGACAGGGGGTACCCCTGGCACTGAAGCTTTCTTT.